These 20 T cell receptor beta chains originate from one sample sequenced in a study of T cell responses to AZD1222 COVID-19 vaccine. Method: immunoSEQ multiplex PCR; TCRdb's copy keeps in-frame clones and lacks some. The data show roughly 150,000 clones, 87% seen once. The sequencing here drew on peripheral blood, taken 28 days after the second AZD1222 dose. The receptors here all came from an adult who received the AZD1222 COVID-19 vaccine.

This clone has a single count. This chain uses TRBV2 with TRBJ1-6; D uncertain. Germline lookup yields CDR1 SNHLY and CDR2 FYNNEI. The CDR3 loop spans 13 amino acids. The V and J ends lost 2 bases and 5 bases respectively, with 4 bases between them. CDR3 sequence: CASSEQHNSPLHF. CDR3 in DNA: TGTGCCAGCAGTGAACAGCATAATTCACCCCTCCACTTT. The full variable domain, completed using reference TRBV2 and TRBJ1-6, is EPEVTQTPSHQVTQMGQEVILRCVPISNHLYFYWYRQILGQKVEFLVSFYNNEISEKSEIFDDQFSVERPDGSNFTLKIRSTKLEDSAMYFCASSEQHNSPLHFGNGTRLTVT.

This chain uses TRBV5-4 with TRBJ2-6, with D possibly TRBD1 on 6 matching bases. V shed 4 bases and J shed 13 bases, with 24 bases lying between them. The CDR3 is 16 residues long. The germline V gene encodes CDR1 SGHNT and CDR2 YYREEE (reference sequence). The CDR3, as DNA: TGTGCCAGCAGCCCCGGACAGAGCCTCTGGGGCCGGGTCCTGACTTTC. Its protein product is CASSPGQSLWGRVLTF.

The chain carries TRBV19 and TRBJ1-4; unclear D gene. CDR3 length: 14 amino acids. Germline V gene sequence: CDR1 LNHDA, CDR2 SQIVND (reference sequence). The V gene lost 6 bases and the J gene lost 0 bases, with 8 bases spanning the gap. CDR3 nucleotides: TGTGCCAGTAGCCAGACTGCAACTAATGAAAAACTGTTTTTT. Amino acid sequence: CASSQTATNEKLFF.

The CDR3 protein is CASSQEGHYNEKLFF. CDR3 DNA: TGTGCCAGCAGCCAAGAGGGACACTATAATGAAAAACTGTTTTTT. V usage is TRBV14 and J usage is TRBJ1-4; D may be TRBD1 (6 bases). There are 15 residues in the CDR3. Germline CDR1 SGHDN, CDR2 FVKESK. Trimming stripped 0 bases from V and 4 bases from J, with 9 bases between.

The chain carries TRBV10-3 and TRBJ1-1, with D possibly being TRBD1 (6 bases). The CDR3 is 13 residues long. Trimming cost V 6 bases and J 3 bases, with 11 bases left between them. Germline V CDR1 and CDR2: ENHRY, SYGVKD. This CDR3 reads CAISHRAHTEAFF. CDR3 sequence (DNA): TGTGCCATCAGCCACAGGGCCCACACTGAAGCTTTCTTT.

The table lists this clone with a count of one. V gene TRBV6-5 combines with J gene TRBJ1-1; a possible D gene is TRBD1 (6 bases). Trimming shortened V by 1 base and J by 7 bases, and 10 bases separated the two germline ends. Germline loops: CDR1 MNHEY, CDR2 SVGAGI. CDR3 length equals 13 residues. The CDR3 sequence is CASSYFRGGEAFF. DNA for the CDR3: TGTGCCAGCAGTTACTTCAGGGGAGGTGAAGCTTTCTTT.

This clone was seen once. The chain joins TRBV25-1 to TRBJ1-5; D is ambiguous. Trimming stripped 4 bases from V and 3 bases from J, with 4 bases between. Germline values: CDR1 MGHDK, CDR2 SYGVNS. The CDR3 length is 12 residues. The CDR3 spells CASSANNQPQHF. The CDR3 DNA sequence: TGTGCCAGCAGTGCGAACAATCAGCCCCAGCATTTT.

This chain uses TRBV6-5 with TRBJ1-2; D is ambiguous. Trimming removed 0 bases from V and 3 bases from J, with 11 bases in between. CDR3 length equals 15 residues. Germline V gene lookup returns CDR1 MNHEY and CDR2 SVGAGI. The CDR3 sequence: CASSYSGSSYYGYTF. The CDR3 region has the DNA TGTGCCAGCAGTTACTCTGGGTCCAGCTACTATGGCTACACCTTC.

The chain carries TRBV5-8 and TRBJ2-7; 8 nucleotides line up with TRBD1. Germline V gives CDR1 SGHTS, CDR2 YDEGEE. The V and J ends lost 1 base and 3 bases, in that order; junction bases with no gene match: 6. The CDR3 totals 15 residues. The CDR3 DNA follows: TGTGCCAGCAGCTTGAGAGGGACAGGAGTCTACGAGCAGTACTTC. Its translation is CASSLRGTGVYEQYF.

For the CDR3, the DNA is TGTGCCAGCAGTCCTCCCTCCGGACTGACCACCGGGGAGCTGTTTTTT. Residues: CASSPPSGLTTGELFF. The chain carries TRBV2 and TRBJ2-2; possible D gene TRBD2, 5 bases. The CDR3 is 16 residues long. The germline V and J ends were trimmed by 5 bases and 4 bases, with 17 bases remaining between them. CDR1 SNHLY and CDR2 FYNNEI come from the germline V gene.

The chain carries TRBV14 and TRBJ1-2; D gene ambiguous. CDR1 and CDR2 from the germline V gene are SGHDN and FVKESK. Deletions cut 2 bases from V and 4 bases from J, with 14 bases between. The CDR3 runs to 15 residues. CDR3 region: CASSQSSAGIYGYTF. In nucleotides, the CDR3 is TGTGCCAGCAGCCAAAGCTCGGCAGGAATCTATGGCTACACCTTC.

This sequence joins TRBV10-3 and TRBJ1-4; D gene uncertain. The V and J ends lost 3 bases and 4 bases respectively, with 6 bases between them. The CDR3 runs 13 residues. Germline-derived CDR1 and CDR2 are ENHRY and SYGVKD. The CDR3 loop is CAISDSVNEKLFF. DNA of the CDR3: TGTGCCATCAGTGACTCCGTTAATGAAAAACTGTTTTTT.

V usage is TRBV3-1 (or the pseudogene TRBV3-2) and J usage is TRBJ2-1, with D possibly called TRBD1 or TRBD2 (6 bases each). V was shortened by 1 base and J by 8 bases, with 12 bases between the two germline ends. Germline V gives CDR1 LGHDT, CDR2 YNNKEL (reference sequence). The CDR3 is made up of 14 amino acids. The CDR3 spells CASSQGGGGYEQFF. The CDR3 DNA follows: TGTGCCAGCAGCCAAGGTGGAGGGGGTTATGAGCAGTTCTTC.

This chain joins TRBV3-1 (or the pseudogene TRBV3-2) and TRBJ2-1, with 8 bases fitting TRBD2. Germline V gene lookup returns CDR1 LGHDT and CDR2 YNNKEL (reference sequence). The V segment lost 4 bases and the J segment 3 bases; nucleotides outside the gene matches: 8. The CDR3 length is 16 residues. In nucleotides, the CDR3 is TGTGCCAGCAGCCCAACCGGGGGGGGCCACTACAATGAGCAGTTCTTC. It codes for CASSPTGGGHYNEQFF.

V usage is TRBV12-3 or TRBV12-4 and J usage is TRBJ2-7; D is unresolved. The CDR3 sequence is 13 residues long. V was clipped by 2 bases and J by 4 bases, with 9 bases between them. The CDR3 DNA is TGTGCCAGCAGTTTACATGGCGGATACGAGCAGTACTTC. Translating gives CASSLHGGYEQYF.

This sequence joins TRBV7-8 and TRBJ1-2, with a tentative D call TRBD1 (6 bases). From germline, CDR1 is SGHVS and CDR2 FQNEAQ. The CDR3 extends over 17 amino acids. The V gene lost 1 base and the J gene lost 5 bases, with 20 bases spanning the gap. The DNA for the CDR3 is TGTGCCAGCAGCTTAGTACAGGGTGGAAGTTCTTGGTATGGCTACACCTTC. It encodes CASSLVQGGSSWYGYTF. Drawing the rest from reference TRBV7-8 and TRBJ1-2, the complete variable domain is GAGVSQSPRYKVAKRGQDVALRCDPISGHVSLFWYQQALGQGPEFLTYFQNEAQLDKSGLPSDRFFAERPEGSVSTLKIQRTQQEDSAVYLCASSLVQGGSSWYGYTFGSGTRLTVV.

This chain uses TRBV9 with TRBJ1-1, with TRBD1 matching over 8 bases. V gave up 0 bases and J gave up 5 bases; unmatched junction bases: 0. The CDR3 extends over 13 amino acids. The germline gives CDR1 SGDLS, CDR2 YYNGEE. This chain's CDR3 is CASSVGTGTEAFF. CDR3 bases: TGTGCCAGCAGCGTAGGGACAGGGACTGAAGCTTTCTTT.

This chain uses TRBV10-1 with TRBJ1-3; D is unclear. Trimming pared 5 bases from V and 0 bases from J, leaving 14 bases between. Per germline, CDR1 WNHNN and CDR2 SYGVQD (reference sequence). The CDR3 totals 16 residues. The CDR3 spells CASSTRQDHSGNTIYF. The CDR3 DNA reads as TGCGCCAGCAGTACCCGGCAGGACCACTCTGGAAACACCATATATTTT.

The chain carries TRBV7-2 and TRBJ2-7, with 8 bases matching TRBD1. Germline V gene lookup returns CDR1 SGHTA and CDR2 FQGNSA. CDR3 length: 14 amino acids. Trimming cost V 3 bases and J 7 bases; bases outside gene matches: 8. In nucleotides, the CDR3 is TGTGCCAGCAGCTTCGGTCAGGGGGCCTTTGAGCAGTACTTC. Residues: CASSFGQGAFEQYF.

This rearrangement joins TRBV6-5 to TRBJ1-1; 7 bases are shared with TRBD1. This CDR3 is 14 amino acids long. J lost 5 bases, V lost 5 bases, and 8 bases had no gene match. In germline, CDR1 is MNHEY, CDR2 SVGAGI. CDR3 coding DNA: TGTGCCAGCAGTCTTACAGGGGCTAGTACTGAAGCTTTCTTT. Its translation: CASSLTGASTEAFF.